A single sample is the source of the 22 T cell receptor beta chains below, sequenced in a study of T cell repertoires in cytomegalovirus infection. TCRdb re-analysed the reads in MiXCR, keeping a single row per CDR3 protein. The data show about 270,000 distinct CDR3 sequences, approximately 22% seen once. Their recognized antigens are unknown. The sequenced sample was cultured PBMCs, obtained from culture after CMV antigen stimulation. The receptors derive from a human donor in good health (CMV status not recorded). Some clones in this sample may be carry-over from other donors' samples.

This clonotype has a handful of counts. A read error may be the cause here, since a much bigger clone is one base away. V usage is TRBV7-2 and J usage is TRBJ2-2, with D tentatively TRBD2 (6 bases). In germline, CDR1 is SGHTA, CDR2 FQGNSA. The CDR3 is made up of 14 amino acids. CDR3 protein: CASSASSNTGGLFF. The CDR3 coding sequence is TGTGCCAGCAGCGCCTCTTCGAACACCGGGGGGCTGTTTTTT.

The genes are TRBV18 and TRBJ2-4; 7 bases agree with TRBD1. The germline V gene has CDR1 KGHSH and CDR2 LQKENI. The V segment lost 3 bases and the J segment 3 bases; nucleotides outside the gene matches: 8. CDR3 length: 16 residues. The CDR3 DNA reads TGTGCCAGCTCACCGTTAGAGGGGGCAGTCAAAAACATTCAGTACTTC. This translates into CASSPLEGAVKNIQYF.

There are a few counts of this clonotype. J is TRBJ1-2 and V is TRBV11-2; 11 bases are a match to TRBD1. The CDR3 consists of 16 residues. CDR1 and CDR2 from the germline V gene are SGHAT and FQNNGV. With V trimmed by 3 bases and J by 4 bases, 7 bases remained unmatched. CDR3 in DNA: TGTGCCAGCAGCTTGCCAAGGACAGGGGGCGGCTATGGCTACACCTTC. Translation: CASSLPRTGGGYGYTF.

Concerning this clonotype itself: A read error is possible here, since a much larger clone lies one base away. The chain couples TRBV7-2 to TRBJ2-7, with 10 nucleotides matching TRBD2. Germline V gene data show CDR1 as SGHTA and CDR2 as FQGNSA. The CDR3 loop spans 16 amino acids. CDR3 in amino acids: CASSSRSSGSSYEQNF. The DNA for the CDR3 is TGTGCCAGCAGCTCCAGATCTAGCGGGAGTTCCTACGAGCAGAACTTC.

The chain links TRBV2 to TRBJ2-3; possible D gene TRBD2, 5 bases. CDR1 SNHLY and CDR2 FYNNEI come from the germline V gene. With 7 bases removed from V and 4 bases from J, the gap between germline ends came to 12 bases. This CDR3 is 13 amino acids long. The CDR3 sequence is CASNQEVADTQYF. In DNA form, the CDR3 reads TGTGCCAGCAACCAGGAGGTCGCAGATACGCAGTATTTT. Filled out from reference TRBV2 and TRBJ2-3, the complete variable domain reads EPEVTQTPSHQVTQMGQEVILRCVPISNHLYFYWYRQILGQKVEFLVSFYNNEISEKSEIFDDQFSVERPDGSNFTLKIRSTKLEDSAMYFCASNQEVADTQYFGPGTRLTVL.

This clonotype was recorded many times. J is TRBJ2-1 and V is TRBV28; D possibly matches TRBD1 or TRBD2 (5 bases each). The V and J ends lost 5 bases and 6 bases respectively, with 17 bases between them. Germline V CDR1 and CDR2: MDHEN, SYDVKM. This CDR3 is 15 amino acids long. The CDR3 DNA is TGTGCCAGCAGTGAGGGGTCTACACTCCCCAATGAGCAGTTCTTC. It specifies CASSEGSTLPNEQFF.

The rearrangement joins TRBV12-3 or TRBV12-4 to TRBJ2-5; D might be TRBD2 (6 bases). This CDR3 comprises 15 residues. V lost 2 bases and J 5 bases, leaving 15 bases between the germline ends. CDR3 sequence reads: CASSLNSGVRETQYF. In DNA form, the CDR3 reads TGTGCCAGCAGTTTAAACTCGGGAGTGCGGGAGACCCAGTACTTC.

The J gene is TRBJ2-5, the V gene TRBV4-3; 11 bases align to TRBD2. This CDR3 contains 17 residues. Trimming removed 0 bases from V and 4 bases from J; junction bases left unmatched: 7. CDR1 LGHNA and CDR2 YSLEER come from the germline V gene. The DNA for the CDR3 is TGCGCCAGCAGCCAAGACCACGGGACTAGCGGTGGAGAGACCCAGTACTTC. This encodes CASSQDHGTSGGETQYF.

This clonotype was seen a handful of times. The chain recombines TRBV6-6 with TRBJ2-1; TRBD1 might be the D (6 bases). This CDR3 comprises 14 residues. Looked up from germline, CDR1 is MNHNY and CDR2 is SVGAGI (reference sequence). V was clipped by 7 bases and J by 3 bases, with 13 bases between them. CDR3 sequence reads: CASMDRRGYNEQFF. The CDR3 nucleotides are TGTGCCAGCATGGACCGCAGGGGCTACAATGAGCAGTTCTTC.

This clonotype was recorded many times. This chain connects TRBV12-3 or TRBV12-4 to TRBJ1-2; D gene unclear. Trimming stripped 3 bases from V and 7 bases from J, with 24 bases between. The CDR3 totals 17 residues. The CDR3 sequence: CASSFGFLGFSLPGYTF. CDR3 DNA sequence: TGTGCCAGCAGTTTTGGGTTTCTCGGGTTCAGCCTGCCTGGCTACACCTTC.

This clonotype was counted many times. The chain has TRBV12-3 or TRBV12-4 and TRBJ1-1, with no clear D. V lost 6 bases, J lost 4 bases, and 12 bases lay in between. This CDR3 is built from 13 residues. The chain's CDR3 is CASSSGPGTEAFF. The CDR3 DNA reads TGTGCCAGCAGCTCTGGACCGGGCACTGAAGCTTTCTTT.

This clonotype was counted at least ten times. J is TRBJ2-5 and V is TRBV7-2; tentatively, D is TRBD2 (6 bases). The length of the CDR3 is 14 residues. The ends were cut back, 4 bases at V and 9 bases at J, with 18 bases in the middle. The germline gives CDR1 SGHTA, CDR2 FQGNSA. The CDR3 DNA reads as TGTGCCAGCAGCTCCGGGACTCGCAGTTGGGCCCAGTACTTC. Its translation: CASSSGTRSWAQYF.

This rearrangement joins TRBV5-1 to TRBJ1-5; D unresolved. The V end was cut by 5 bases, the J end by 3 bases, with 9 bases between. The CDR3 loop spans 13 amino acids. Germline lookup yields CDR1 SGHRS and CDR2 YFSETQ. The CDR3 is CASSDLPNQPQHF. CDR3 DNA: TGCGCCAGCAGTGATCTCCCCAATCAGCCCCAGCATTTT. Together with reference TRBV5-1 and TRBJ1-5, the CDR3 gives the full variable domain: KAGVTQTPRYLIKTRGQQVTLSCSPISGHRSVSWYQQTPGQGLQFLFEYFSETQRNKGNFPGRFSGRQFSNSRSEMNVSTLELGDSALYLCASSDLPNQPQHFGDGTRLSIL.

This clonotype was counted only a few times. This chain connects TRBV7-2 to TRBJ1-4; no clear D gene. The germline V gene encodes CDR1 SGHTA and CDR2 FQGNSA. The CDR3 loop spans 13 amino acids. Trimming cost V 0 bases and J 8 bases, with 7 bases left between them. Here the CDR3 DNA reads TGTGCCAGCAGCTTAGCAAGGGAGGAAAAACTGTTTTTT. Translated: CASSLAREEKLFF.

The CDR3 region is CASRLLAGNTIYF. CDR3 nucleotide sequence: TGTGCCAGCAGATTACTCGCTGGAAACACCATATATTTT. The J gene is TRBJ1-3, the V gene TRBV12-3 or TRBV12-4; D uncertain. CDR3 length: 13 amino acids. The V end was cut by 6 bases, the J end by 2 bases, with 8 bases between.

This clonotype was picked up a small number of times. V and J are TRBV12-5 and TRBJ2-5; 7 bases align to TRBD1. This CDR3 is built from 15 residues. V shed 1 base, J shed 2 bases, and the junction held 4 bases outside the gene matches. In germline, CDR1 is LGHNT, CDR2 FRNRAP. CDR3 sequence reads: CASGLGNRGQETQYF. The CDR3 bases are TGTGCTAGTGGTTTGGGAAACAGGGGTCAAGAGACCCAGTACTTC.

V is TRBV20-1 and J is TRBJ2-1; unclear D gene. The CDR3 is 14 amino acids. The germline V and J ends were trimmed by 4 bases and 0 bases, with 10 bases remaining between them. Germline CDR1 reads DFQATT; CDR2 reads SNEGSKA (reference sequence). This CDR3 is CSAIVSLSYNEQFF. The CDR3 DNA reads TGCAGTGCTATCGTCTCCCTCTCCTACAATGAGCAGTTCTTC.

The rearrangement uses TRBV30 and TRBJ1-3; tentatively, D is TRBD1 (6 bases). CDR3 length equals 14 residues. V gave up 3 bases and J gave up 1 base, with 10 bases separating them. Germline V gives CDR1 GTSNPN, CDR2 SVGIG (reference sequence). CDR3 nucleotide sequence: TGTGCCTGGAGGGGTACAGGGTCTGGAAACACCATATATTTT. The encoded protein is CAWRGTGSGNTIYF.

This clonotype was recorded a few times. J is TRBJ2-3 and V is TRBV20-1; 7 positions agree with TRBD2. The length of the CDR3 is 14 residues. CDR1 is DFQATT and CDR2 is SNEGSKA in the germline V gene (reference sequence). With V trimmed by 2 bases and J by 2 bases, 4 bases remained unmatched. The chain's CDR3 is CSARLAEYTDTQYF. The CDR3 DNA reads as TGCAGTGCTAGACTAGCGGAATACACAGATACGCAGTATTTT.

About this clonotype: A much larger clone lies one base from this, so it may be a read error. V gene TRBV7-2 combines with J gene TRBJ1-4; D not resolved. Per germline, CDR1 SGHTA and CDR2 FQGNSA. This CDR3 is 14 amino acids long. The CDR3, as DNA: TGTGCCAGCAGCCCCGGGAGCGCTAATGCAAAACTGTTTTTT. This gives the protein CASSPGSANAKLFF.

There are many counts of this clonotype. The chain's CDR3 is CASTPRTSGYNEQFF. The DNA of the CDR3 is TGTGCCAGCACCCCCCGGACTAGCGGCTACAATGAGCAGTTCTTC. The V gene is TRBV7-9, the J gene TRBJ2-1; 10 bases map to TRBD2. CDR3 length: 15 amino acids. The V segment lost 7 bases and the J segment 3 bases; nucleotides outside the gene matches: 6. Per the germline V gene, CDR1 is SEHNR and CDR2 is FQNEAQ (reference sequence).

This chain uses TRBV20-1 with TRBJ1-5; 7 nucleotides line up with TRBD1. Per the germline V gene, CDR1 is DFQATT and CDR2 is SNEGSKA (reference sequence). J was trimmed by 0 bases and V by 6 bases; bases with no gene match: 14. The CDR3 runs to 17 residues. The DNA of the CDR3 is TGCAGTGCCCGGGGACAGACCTTTGGAATTAGCAATCAGCCCCAGCATTTT. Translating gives CSARGQTFGISNQPQHF.